This TCR beta chain is drawn from a study of regulatory T cells in long-lasting Graves disease. Points from the study as a whole: Compared with new cases, persistent Graves' patients showed reduced TCR diversity. Segments TRBV28, TRBJ1-2 and TRBJ2-5 showed preferential usage in persistent disease.

Time point reported: newly diagnosed GD, antithyroid drugs for less than 3 months. Researchers made the TCR library from RNA that was extracted from PBMCs. This clonotype was recorded at least ten times. As yet, its antigen is unknown. The authors built TCR beta libraries using iRepertoire HTBI primers and Arm-PCR of CDR3 regions. TCRdb analysed the multiplex PCR reads with MiXCR anew, one entry per CDR3 protein. The sample consists of some 340,000 distinct CDR3 sequences, 12% of them appearing once. The CDR3 loop spans 13 amino acids. V gave up 5 bases and J gave up 8 bases, with 10 bases separating them. Germline CDR1 and CDR2: MNHEY and SMNVEV (reference sequence). The data also belong to a second study, concerning T cells in Graves' hyperthyroidism and ophthalmopathy.

This clonotype was obtained from a woman younger than 30 with Graves disease. V is TRBV27 and J is TRBJ1-6; no clear D gene. Sequencing used peripheral blood mononuclear cells (PBMCs), obtained at new diagnosis, from a patient treated with antithyroid drugs. The CDR3 bases are TGTGCCAGCAGTCAAAGCCCGTATTCACCCCTCCACTTT. This sequence encodes CASSQSPYSPLHF.